These 23 T cell receptor beta chains came from one sample sequenced in a study of CD8 T cells in Susac syndrome. RNA, at roughly 0.5 to 1 ug, was reverse transcribed with random hexamers. TCRdb fed the immunoSEQ multiplex PCR reads into MiXCR, producing one record per CDR3 protein. The sample carries around 200,000 distinct CDR3 sequences, 95% recorded once. The material sequenced was CD8+ T cells from PBMCs. Receptors were obtained from a human donor with Susac syndrome.

The J gene is TRBJ2-7, the V gene TRBV13; D possibly corresponds to TRBD2 (5 bases). Trimming removed 5 bases at V and 2 bases at J, with 19 bases between. The V gene's germline CDR1 is PRHDT and CDR2 FYEKMQ (reference sequence). The CDR3 is made up of 16 amino acids. This CDR3 reads CASSVSTIASTYEQYF. CDR3 in DNA: TGTGCCAGCAGCGTATCTACCATAGCGTCAACCTACGAGCAGTACTTC.

The V gene is TRBV29-1, the J gene TRBJ2-1, with 8 bases identical to TRBD1. CDR3 size: 17 residues. Germline lookup yields CDR1 SQVTM and CDR2 ANQGSEA. With 1 base clipped from V and 5 bases from J, the junction kept 13 bases outside the gene matches. The CDR3 loop is CSVEGPTGQASNNEQFF. The CDR3 DNA follows: TGCAGCGTTGAAGGGCCTACGGGACAGGCTTCCAACAATGAGCAGTTCTTC.

This clonotype was observed a single time. This sequence joins TRBV11-2 and TRBJ2-7, with TRBD2 matching 9 bases. Trimming at V came to 4 bases and at J to 3 bases, leaving 7 bases not matched to a gene. CDR3 length equals 15 residues. Germline lookup yields CDR1 SGHAT and CDR2 FQNNGV. CDR3 region: CASSSAGGPHYEQYF. CDR3 bases: TGTGCCAGCAGCTCTGCGGGAGGGCCTCACTACGAGCAGTACTTC.

A few counts support this clonotype. V and J are TRBV13 and TRBJ2-5; 7 nucleotides align to TRBD2. This CDR3 is 14 amino acids long. Trimming took 5 bases from V and 3 from J; bases not matched to a gene: 6. Germline CDR1 and CDR2: PRHDT and FYEKMQ (reference sequence). Here the CDR3 reads CASSPGLGEETQYF. The DNA for the CDR3 is TGTGCCAGCAGCCCTGGACTAGGAGAAGAGACCCAGTACTTC. Full variable domain (rest looked up from reference TRBV13 and TRBJ2-5): AAGVIQSPRHLIKEKRETATLKCYPIPRHDTVYWYQQGPGQDPQFLISFYEKMQSDKGSIPDRFSAQQFSDYHSELNMSSLELGDSALYFCASSPGLGEETQYFGPGTRLLVL.

The rearrangement joins TRBV7-9 to TRBJ2-2; D might be TRBD1 or TRBD2, each matching 5 bases. This CDR3 is built from 16 residues. Trimming removed 7 bases at V and 3 bases at J, with 18 bases between. From germline, CDR1 is SEHNR and CDR2 FQNEAQ (reference sequence). The CDR3 sequence is CASILDEWGYTGELFF. The CDR3 coding sequence is TGTGCCAGCATCCTCGATGAATGGGGGTACACCGGGGAGCTGTTTTTT.

This clonotype was detected a few times. V is TRBV7-9 and J is TRBJ2-1; D gene uncertain. The CDR3 has 10 amino acids. The V and J ends lost 2 bases and 8 bases respectively, with 1 base between them. CDR1 and CDR2 from the germline V gene are SEHNR and FQNEAQ (reference sequence). CDR3 sequence reads: CASSLYEQFF. DNA of the CDR3: TGTGCCAGCAGCTTATATGAGCAGTTCTTC.

V gene TRBV24-1 combines with J gene TRBJ2-3, with 12 bases that match TRBD2. V was pared by 7 bases and J by 3 bases, with 7 bases of the junction left unmatched. The germline gives CDR1 KGHDR, CDR2 SFDVKD. The CDR3 extends over 16 amino acids. The CDR3 loop reads CATSLAGGDLTDTQYF. The CDR3 DNA reads as TGTGCCACCAGCCTAGCGGGAGGGGATTTAACAGATACGCAGTATTTT.

The chain's CDR3 is CSAGGHGNTIYF. Here the CDR3 DNA reads TGCAGTGCAGGAGGTCACGGAAACACCATATATTTT. The V and J genes are TRBV20-1 and TRBJ1-3, with unresolved D. Germline CDR1 is DFQATT and CDR2 is SNEGSKA (reference sequence). V was pared by 6 bases and J by 4 bases, with 10 bases between. The length of the CDR3 is 12 residues.

The J gene is TRBJ1-4, the V gene TRBV27, with TRBD1 matching over 10 bases. From germline, CDR1 is MNHEY and CDR2 SMNVEV (reference sequence). This CDR3 is built from 15 residues. V shed 3 bases and J 4 bases; nucleotides not matched to a gene: 2. CDR3 nucleotides: TGTGCCAGCAGTTTCTGGACAGGGGGTAATGAAAAACTGTTTTTT. This encodes CASSFWTGGNEKLFF.

The V and J genes are TRBV19 and TRBJ1-1; D not certain. The length of the CDR3 is 12 residues. The V end lost 6 bases, the J end lost 5 bases, and 10 bases lay between the germline ends. In germline, CDR1 is LNHDA, CDR2 SQIVND (reference sequence). The CDR3 DNA sequence: TGTGCCAGTAGGGCAACCGGGACTGAAGCTTTCTTT. Residues: CASRATGTEAFF.

This sequence joins TRBV20-1 and TRBJ2-7, with 10 bases fitting TRBD2. CDR3 length: 15 residues. Germline V CDR1 and CDR2: DFQATT, SNEGSKA (reference sequence). V was pared by 1 base and J by 5 bases, with 8 bases of the junction left unmatched. The CDR3, as DNA: TGCAGTGCTAGAGTTCTAGCGGGAGTAGGCAACGAGCAGTACTTC. The encoded protein is CSARVLAGVGNEQYF.

The chain joins TRBV5-1 to TRBJ1-2; tentative D call: TRBD1 (5 bases). Germline CDR1 and CDR2: SGHRS and YFSETQ. V lost 0 bases, J lost 3 bases, and 6 bases lay in between. This CDR3 contains 13 residues. The CDR3 loop is CASSLGGHYGYTF. The CDR3, as DNA: TGCGCCAGCAGCTTGGGGGGCCACTATGGCTACACCTTC.

The chain employs TRBV25-1 and TRBJ2-5; 8 bases map to TRBD1. The CDR3 covers 15 residues. Germline V gene data show CDR1 as MGHDK and CDR2 as SYGVNS. Trimming removed 4 bases from V and 5 bases from J; junction bases left unmatched: 9. CDR3 nucleotide sequence: TGTGCCAGCAGTGTTTGGACAGGGAGTGGGGAGACCCAGTACTTC. As protein: CASSVWTGSGETQYF.

The chain is built from TRBV4-1 and TRBJ2-7; TRBD2 matches at 8 bases. The germline V gene has CDR1 MGHRA and CDR2 YSYEKL. The ends lost 1 base at V and 2 bases at J; junction bases unmatched: 10. This CDR3 is 17 amino acids long. The CDR3 DNA is TGCGCCAGCAGCCAAGCCCCGGGAGGGGGAAAAGCCTACGAGCAGTACTTC. Translating it yields CASSQAPGGGKAYEQYF.

The V and J genes are TRBV11-2 and TRBJ1-1; no clear D gene. Trimming took off 5 bases at V and 11 bases at J, with 12 bases between the two ends. CDR3 size: 11 residues. Germline CDR1 SGHAT, CDR2 FQNNGV. This CDR3 reads CASSHRSWAFF. The CDR3 DNA sequence: TGTGCCAGCAGCCACCGCTCTTGGGCTTTCTTT.

The V gene is TRBV5-6, the J gene TRBJ1-5, with D tentatively TRBD1 (5 bases). The CDR3 is made up of 13 amino acids. Deletions cut 2 bases from V and 6 bases from J, with 9 bases between. From germline, CDR1 is SGHDT and CDR2 YYEEEE. The CDR3 loop reads CASSFQGSQPQHF. The CDR3 DNA sequence: TGTGCCAGCAGCTTCCAGGGTAGTCAGCCCCAGCATTTT.

V gene TRBV4-1 combines with J gene TRBJ1-3, with a tentative D call TRBD1 (5 bases). Looked up from germline, CDR1 is MGHRA and CDR2 is YSYEKL. The CDR3 spans 15 residues. Trimming took off 1 base at V and 2 bases at J, with 9 bases between the two ends. CDR3 sequence: CASSQVGAAGNTIYF. As DNA, the CDR3 is TGCGCCAGCAGCCAAGTAGGGGCAGCTGGAAACACCATATATTTT.

The rearrangement joins TRBV19 to TRBJ2-1; possible D gene TRBD2, 6 bases. The CDR3 totals 16 residues. Deletions cut 1 base from V and 2 bases from J, with 12 bases between. The germline V gene has CDR1 LNHDA and CDR2 SQIVND (reference sequence). The CDR3 sequence is CASSIAGTVPYNEQFF. CDR3 nucleotides: TGTGCCAGTAGTATAGCTGGGACTGTCCCCTACAATGAGCAGTTCTTC.

The rearrangement joins TRBV2 to TRBJ2-3; a possible D gene is TRBD2 (6 bases). V lost 1 base and J 2 bases, leaving 13 bases between the germline ends. CDR3 size: 16 residues. The germline CDR1 and CDR2 sequences are SNHLY and FYNNEI. The CDR3: CASSEVLADFTDTQYF. In nucleotides, the CDR3 is TGTGCCAGCAGTGAAGTATTAGCGGATTTCACAGATACGCAGTATTTT.

The chain recombines TRBV20-1 with TRBJ2-5; 8 bases align to TRBD1. The CDR3 spans 12 residues. Trimming removed 5 bases from V and 2 bases from J; junction bases left unmatched: 1. Per the germline V gene, CDR1 is DFQATT and CDR2 is SNEGSKA (reference sequence). The CDR3: CSAYRGQETQYF. The CDR3 DNA reads as TGCAGTGCTTACAGGGGGCAAGAGACCCAGTACTTC.

The gene calls are TRBV2 and TRBJ1-2; no definite D call. Germline V gene data show CDR1 as SNHLY and CDR2 as FYNNEI. This CDR3 contains 13 residues. The germline V and J ends were trimmed by 7 bases and 4 bases, with 13 bases remaining between them. The CDR3 is CASTVWRTYGYTF. DNA of the CDR3: TGTGCCAGCACCGTGTGGCGGACCTATGGCTACACCTTC.

There are a few counts of this clonotype. The V gene is TRBV29-1, the J gene TRBJ1-4; tentative D call: TRBD1 (5 bases). This CDR3 spans 14 amino acids. V lost 5 bases and J lost 5, with 15 bases in between. Looked up from germline, CDR1 is SQVTM and CDR2 is ANQGSEA. CDR3 DNA: TGCAGCGTTCAGCTGGGACTTCAGAATGAAAAACTGTTTTTT. Residues: CSVQLGLQNEKLFF. Filled out from reference TRBV29-1 and TRBJ1-4, the complete variable domain reads SAVISQKPSRDICQRGTSLTIQCQVDSQVTMMFWYRQQPGQSLTLIATANQGSEATYESGFVIDKFPISRPNLTFSTLTVSNMSPEDSSIYLCSVQLGLQNEKLFFGSGTQLSVL.

The V gene is TRBV29-1, the J gene TRBJ1-4; D may be TRBD1 (6 bases). Germline values: CDR1 SQVTM, CDR2 ANQGSEA. V lost 2 bases to trimming and J lost 7 bases, with 14 bases between them. The CDR3 runs 14 residues. CDR3 region: CSVEQQGSTEKLFF. The CDR3 nucleotides are TGCAGCGTTGAACAACAGGGATCGACTGAAAAACTGTTTTTT.